This TCR beta chain emerged from a study of T-cell memory formation after mild COVID-19. Study-wide points: Memory from before infection featured some responding clones, which suggests cross-reactive memory joined. Contracting CD4+ clones sat mainly in CM and EM; CD8+ in EMRA. CD4/CD8 balance held among clones contracting day 15 to 85, and later expanders leaned CD4+.

This clonotype appeared many times. Its antigen remains unidentified. Between the trimmed V and J ends, which lost 3 bases and 3 bases, there was a span of 5 bases. Germline V gene data show CDR1 as SQVTM and CDR2 as ANQGSEA. This CDR3 has 11 amino acids. TCRdb reprocessed the 5' RACE reads via MiXCR and lists one record per CDR3 protein. This table has about 400,000 distinct CDR3 sequences, more than 15% appearing once. The receptor was derived from a man between 18 and 29 years old who had mild COVID-19 (a few samples of this study predate the infection). Cell type and time point are not known. The sequenced sample consisted of PBMCs or a T cell subset sorted from them (not recorded which). The V call is TRBV29-1, the J call TRBJ1-1; D unclear. CDR3 amino acids: CSVEGYTEAFF. CDR3 DNA sequence: TGCAGCGTTGAGGGGTACACTGAAGCTTTCTTT.